Below, one T cell receptor (beta chain) is given with its context. Its antigen remains undetermined. No base qualities exist here, and no much larger clone lies one base off it. This sample includes further DNA sequences coding for the same CDR3. This sample is drawn from a study of beta chain features in type 1 diabetes (dated by TCRdb to the late 2010s). In the study overall: Mean age, gender distribution, total cell number and subset yield did not differ between patients and healthy donors. Naive and central memory subsets were obtained from all 30 or so donors, but regulatory and stem cell-like memory subsets were isolated from only 8 patients and roughly 8 healthy donors. In the study, TCRB repertoires of sorted circulating CD4+ T cell subsets from recently diagnosed type 1 diabetes patients were compared with those of matched healthy donors. Across all samples, fewer than 110,000,000 sorted cells were examined, and cell number per subset correlated strongly with RNA yield.

Study-level results and caveats: The naive, central memory and regulatory TCRB repertoires appeared to resemble one another more closely among patients than among healthy donors. PCR might favor shorter templates, but patient and control samples were amplified and corrected together, so any skew would affect both groups equally. At VDJ recombination sites, type 1 diabetes patients had fewer insertions and more deleted nucleotides, which implies abnormalities in thymic rearrangement. HLA sub-analyses involved small numbers of individuals, so any influence of HLA type on TCRB rearrangement remained unresolved. A moderate but significant shortening of TCRB CDR3 length was observed in type 1 diabetes patients in all four CD4+ subsets. Sequencing cDNA rather than genomic DNA could over-represent highly expressing activated cells, although activation and CD3 levels did not differ between groups.

The High Capacity cDNA Reverse Transcription Kit was used to reverse transcribe all of the isolated RNA, meaning that expressed TCRB transcripts were what got sequenced. Deep immunoSEQ sequencing was performed on naive, central memory and regulatory T cell samples, with an average of about 3.57 million total reads per sample. Sorted cells were lysed in RLT buffer, and RNA was extracted using DNase-treated RNeasy Micro or Mini kits according to cell number. Each cell subset was processed on its own to prevent cross-contamination, while patient and healthy donor samples were processed together. The immunoSEQ multiplex PCR was used to amplify TCRB sequences from cDNA, generating 87-bp fragments that spanned the CDR3 region. Sequencing of the amplicons was done on the Illumina HiSeq platform. As for the authors' bioinformatics: Synthetic template baselines were used to correct PCR bias computationally, reads within Hamming distance 2 were collapsed together, and singletons that could not be merged were discarded. Reads were aligned to IMGT to assign V, D and J genes, CDR3 length, and insertions or deletions at six rearrangement sites. Within each subset, clonotype counts were normalized to sorted cell number, and only after that were true diversity and Gini coefficients computed with the tcR R package. Repertoire sharing was quantified using the overlap coefficient calculated on TCRB nucleotide sequences. Out-of-frame TCRB sequences from naive cells were analyzed to stand in for the pre-selection repertoire. TCRdb limited this immuneACCESS table to in-frame rearrangements with V and J called. A share of clones is missing; checked studies link under half to unresolved V genes, and the rest is unexplained. The V and J calls and clone size come from that table; D and trimming were worked out from the DNA. The sample profile shows some 410,000 clones; approximately 15% of them were found once. The ten biggest clones cover roughly 0.036% of the sample.

From each donor, a single peripheral blood sample of approximately 120 mL on average was drawn into heparinised tubes. A BD FACSAria II and a panel including CD45RO, CCR7, CD25, CD127, CD95 and CD27 were used to sort naive, central memory, regulatory and stem cell-like memory CD4+ T cells. Every sorted population had a purity above 95%. Right away, PBMCs were isolated by Lymphoprep density gradient centrifugation and were stained directly, with no culture step. So that batch effects would be minimized, each experiment stained and sorted samples in pairs, pairing one healthy donor with one patient. CDR1 SGHRS and CDR2 YFSETQ are derived from the germline V gene. Cut back by 3 bases and 0 bases, the V and J ends lie 5 bases apart. The CDR3 goes from the cysteine to the phenylalanine over 13 residues. The CDR3 DNA has 39 bases and is translated from base 1.

The sequence derives from a man aged 25 to 40 in good health. Here the chain combines TRBV5-1 and TRBJ2-3; the D gene assignment is ambiguous. Sequenced input: naive CD4+ T cells from blood. This sample's cell subset or site label indicates: true naive CD4+ T cells. The sequenced DNA: TGCGCCAGCAGCTCACCTAGCACAGATACGCAGTATTTT. This gives the protein CASSSPSTDTQYF.